What follows describes a single TCR beta chain. The data stem from a study of blood T cell repertoires in COVID-19. Study-level background: Spain, Italy and the United States supplied samples that represented acute and convalescent COVID-19.

Participant age was about 18 to 100 years, and participants resided in fewer than 25 US areas. Cohorts were assigned according to the clinical history that participants reported. Original analysis: From reference gene primer amplification, estimates of nucleated cell counts were derived. Clones were read by immunoSEQ multiplex PCR, and TCRdb kept only the in-frame ones, dropping some. That table supplies the V and J calls and clone size; D and trimming were determined from the DNA. The data hold about 200,000 clones, with approximately 80% observed a single time. The CDR3 has 11 residues. V lost 8 bases, J lost 5 bases, and 10 bases lay in between.

V is TRBV12-3 or TRBV12-4 and J is TRBJ2-7; a possible D gene is TRBD1 (5 bases). Sample: PBMCs or T cells enriched from blood (not recorded which). This clonotype was sampled from an older woman with acute COVID-19. CDR3 protein: CASGRRDEQYF. The CDR3, as DNA: TGTGCCAGCGGACGCAGGGACGAGCAGTACTTC.